These 17 T cell receptor beta chains share one sample of origin, sequenced in a study of blood T cell repertoires in COVID-19. Clones were sequenced by immunoSEQ multiplex PCR, and TCRdb holds only the in-frame ones, with some missing. The sample has 200,000 to 250,000 clones, 70% to 90% seen once. Sequencing used PBMCs or T cells enriched from blood (not recorded which). All receptors come from a woman in her forties or fifties with acute COVID-19.

The rearrangement uses TRBV19 and TRBJ2-4; TRBD2 matches 9 bases. CDR1 is LNHDA and CDR2 is SQIVND in the germline V gene (reference sequence). V was pared by 7 bases and J by 6 bases, with 4 bases of the junction left unmatched. The length of the CDR3 is 13 residues. DNA of the CDR3: TGTGCCAGTAATAGCGGGGGAGGAAACATTCAGTACTTC. It yields the protein CASNSGGGNIQYF.

V and J are TRBV9 and TRBJ1-2; perhaps TRBD1 as D (5 bases). Trimming cost V 7 bases and J 6 bases, with 16 bases left between them. Germline-derived CDR1 and CDR2 are SGDLS and YYNGEE. The CDR3 length is 13 residues. Here the CDR3 DNA reads TGTGCCAGCGGCCCACGGGGGAGGAATGGCTACACCTTC. Residues: CASGPRGRNGYTF.

The V and J genes are TRBV10-3 and TRBJ1-2; no firm D call. CDR3 length equals 15 residues. CDR1 and CDR2 from the germline V gene are ENHRY and SYGVKD. V was clipped by 6 bases and J by 4 bases, with 18 bases between them. This CDR3 is CAISPKQEGGYGYTF. CDR3 sequence (DNA): TGTGCCATCAGCCCCAAGCAGGAGGGAGGCTATGGCTACACCTTC.

This chain links TRBV5-5 with TRBJ2-1; weak D call: TRBD2 (5 bases). Germline lookup yields CDR1 SGHKS and CDR2 YYEKEE (reference sequence). This CDR3 spans 13 amino acids. V lost 0 bases, J lost 9 bases, and 10 bases lay in between. Here the CDR3 DNA reads TGTGCCAGCAGCTTGGCCCGGGGAATTGAGCAGTTCTTC. This gives the protein CASSLARGIEQFF. Full variable domain (remainder filled in from reference TRBV5-5 and TRBJ2-1): DAGVTQSPTHLIKTRGQQVTLRCSPISGHKSVSWYQQVLGQGPQFIFQYYEKEERGRGNFPDRFSARQFPNYSSELNVNALLLGDSALYLCASSLARGIEQFFGPGTRLTVL.

The V call is TRBV7-8, the J call TRBJ1-1; 12 bases line up with TRBD1. Looked up from germline, CDR1 is SGHVS and CDR2 is FQNEAQ. The J segment lost 5 bases and the V segment lost 5 bases, leaving 9 bases of the junction unmatched. CDR3 length: 16 amino acids. This chain's CDR3 is CASSPPGQGARTEAFF. The CDR3 DNA sequence: TGTGCCAGCAGCCCCCCGGGACAGGGGGCGCGAACTGAAGCTTTCTTT.

This clone was observed a few times. The rearrangement uses TRBV12-3 or TRBV12-4 and TRBJ1-2; a weak D match, TRBD1 (6 bases). With 5 bases removed from V and 4 bases from J, the gap between germline ends came to 11 bases. The length of the CDR3 is 13 residues. The CDR3 DNA follows: TGTGCCAGCAGTGCCGACAGGTTCTATGGCTACACCTTC. Its translation: CASSADRFYGYTF.

This chain links TRBV19 with TRBJ2-2; 9 positions match TRBD1. In germline, CDR1 is LNHDA, CDR2 SQIVND (reference sequence). There are 15 residues in the CDR3. V lost 9 bases to trimming and J lost 2 bases; unmatched junction nucleotides: 7. CDR3 region: CASDRGYSNTGELFF. CDR3 bases: TGTGCCAGCGACAGGGGGTACTCCAACACCGGGGAGCTGTTTTTT.

The rearrangement links TRBV4-1 to TRBJ1-5, with D tentatively TRBD1 (6 bases). CDR1 is MGHRA and CDR2 is YSYEKL in the germline V gene. The CDR3 runs 17 residues. V lost 6 bases to trimming and J lost 3 bases, with 21 bases between them. CDR3 amino acids: CASSQSRPRGFNQPQHF. CDR3 nucleotide sequence: TGCGCCAGCAGTCAAAGTCGGCCCAGGGGTTTCAATCAGCCCCAGCATTTT.

The genes are TRBV27 and TRBJ1-4; perhaps TRBD1 as D (6 bases). The CDR3 runs to 15 residues. From germline, CDR1 is MNHEY and CDR2 SMNVEV (reference sequence). Trimming removed 3 bases at V and 0 bases at J, with 8 bases between. The CDR3 DNA sequence: TGTGCCAGCAGTTTGGGGGCCGCAACTAATGAAAAACTGTTTTTT. Translating it yields CASSLGAATNEKLFF.

This rearrangement joins TRBV7-6 to TRBJ1-3; 7 bases match TRBD1. Trimming at V came to 1 base and at J to 0 bases, leaving 6 bases not matched to a gene. Germline lookup yields CDR1 SGHVS and CDR2 FNYEAQ. CDR3 length equals 17 residues. CDR3 residues: CASSLEDRTYSGNTIYF. The CDR3, as DNA: TGTGCCAGCAGCTTAGAGGACAGGACGTACTCTGGAAACACCATATATTTT.

The V and J genes are TRBV27 and TRBJ1-1, with D perhaps TRBD1 (6 bases). From germline, CDR1 is MNHEY and CDR2 SMNVEV (reference sequence). This CDR3 comprises 13 residues. Trimming left V 2 bases short and J 6 bases short, with 10 bases between. This chain's CDR3 is CASSLTGLSEAFF. DNA of the CDR3: TGTGCCAGCAGTTTAACAGGGCTGTCTGAAGCTTTCTTT.

CDR3: CASSKGALETQYF. The CDR3 bases are TGTGCCAGCAGTAAAGGGGCCCTAGAGACCCAGTACTTC. The chain combines TRBV6-4 with TRBJ2-5; a weak D match, TRBD1 (5 bases). CDR1 MRHNA and CDR2 SNTAGT come from the germline V gene. With 5 bases removed from V and 4 bases from J, the gap between germline ends came to 11 bases. The CDR3 is 13 amino acids.

This clone was observed a handful of times. This chain connects TRBV7-2 to TRBJ2-6; possibly TRBD2 for D (5 bases). V was trimmed by 2 bases and J by 2 bases, leaving 7 bases between them. CDR1 is SGHTA and CDR2 is FQGNSA in the germline V gene. This CDR3 contains 15 residues. CDR3 loop: CASSLRETGANVLTF. The CDR3 DNA is TGTGCCAGCAGCTTACGGGAAACTGGGGCCAACGTCCTGACTTTC. The entire variable domain, with the rest obtained from reference TRBV7-2 and TRBJ2-6, is as follows: GAGVSQSPSNKVTEKGKDVELRCDPISGHTALYWYRQSLGQGLEFLIYFQGNSAPDKSGLPSDRFSAERTGGSVSTLTIQRTQQEDSAVYLCASSLRETGANVLTFGAGSRLTVL.

The chain has TRBV6-5 and TRBJ1-3; weak D call: TRBD1 (6 bases). The germline V gene has CDR1 MNHEY and CDR2 SVGAGI. The V end lost 4 bases, the J end lost 1 base, and 11 bases lay between the germline ends. This CDR3 is 15 amino acids long. The CDR3 DNA reads TGTGCCAGCAGTTCCGTCCAGGGGTCTGGAAACACCATATATTTT. It encodes CASSSVQGSGNTIYF.

The CDR3 region has the DNA TGTGCCTGGAGTGTACCAGTAAACACTGAAGCTTTCTTT. Its protein is CAWSVPVNTEAFF. The chain employs TRBV30 and TRBJ1-1; D not certain. CDR3 length equals 13 residues. V was trimmed by 0 bases and J by 2 bases, leaving 7 bases between them. Germline CDR1 reads GTSNPN; CDR2 reads SVGIG (reference sequence).

CDR3 nucleotides: TGTGCCAGCTCACCACGACAACTAGCGGGGGGAGATACGCAGTATTTT. Translating gives CASSPRQLAGGDTQYF. The V call is TRBV18, the J call TRBJ2-3; TRBD2 matches 12 bases. Unmatched junction bases numbered 4, after V lost 1 base and J lost 5 bases. Germline lookup yields CDR1 KGHSH and CDR2 LQKENI. The CDR3 contains 16 residues.

The chain combines TRBV6-5 with TRBJ1-2, with TRBD1 matching 9 bases. J gave up 8 bases and V 4 bases, and 11 bases lay outside the gene matches. CDR1 is MNHEY, CDR2 SVGAGI, per germline. The CDR3 spans 15 residues. As DNA, the CDR3 is TGTGCCAGCAGTTCCGCGCCTAGACAGGGGGACGGCTACACCTTC. Amino acids: CASSSAPRQGDGYTF.